This T cell receptor beta chain was recorded in a study of T cells in Graves' hyperthyroidism and ophthalmopathy (dated by TCRdb to the late 2010s). The study in broad terms: Peripheral blood was collected at initial diagnosis, before any treatment. TCR V-J signatures able to tell the groups apart were searched for in a discovery cohort of around 95 patients, of whom over 40 had Graves' ophthalmopathy and about 60 had stable Graves' hyperthyroidism. Whether ophthalmopathy could be predicted prospectively was tested in an independent validation cohort made up of roughly 19 hyperthyroidism patients plus 17 patients who later progressed to ophthalmopathy. The approximately 100 discovery patients were randomly divided into training and test sets at a 7:3 ratio. Thyroid tissue and blood T-cell repertoires from six Graves' hyperthyroidism patients were also compared in the study. Following sampling, methimazole starting at 30 mg daily was given to hyperthyroidism patients, and high-dose intravenous methylprednisolone was given to ophthalmopathy patients. TCR Vbeta CDR3 sequencing of 130 to 150 peripheral blood samples (approximately 44 ophthalmopathy, 75 hyperthyroidism and some 17 progressor patients) is reported in the paper. What the study reported, not specific to this receptor: Sample size was not statistically predetermined, and blinding of investigators to group allocation was not performed. A 13 V-J signature model separated ophthalmopathy from stable hyperthyroidism, with about 88% sensitivity and 81.08% specificity in cross-validation and 80%/75% in testing. Most expanded thyroid clonotypes (frequency above 0.001) were also detected in blood, a finding suggesting that blood repertoires may reflect thyroid immune responses. In validation, the model predicted progression to ophthalmopathy a median of 6.5 months before onset, with roughly 71% sensitivity and more than 72% specificity.

Ophthalmopathy patients had moderately to severely active disease, with a Clinical Activity Score of 3 or more, a NOSPECS grade of 4 or more, and a disease duration of less than 3 months. Any patient with an uncontrolled infection, another autoimmune disease, pregnancy or lactation was excluded. Diagnoses were based on clinical symptoms, serum thyroxine and TRAb, thyroid ultrasound and orbital computed tomography. Ficoll-Paque density gradient centrifugation was used to isolate PBMCs from about 9.4 ml of fresh peripheral blood. Total RNA was extracted with Trizol reagent, and quality was checked on an Agilent 2100 Bioanalyzer. V sheds 2 bases and J sheds 4 bases, leaving 12 bases between their ends. The germline V gene (reference sequence) provides CDR1 LNHDA and CDR2 SQIVND. The CDR3 runs 15 residues from the cysteine to the phenylalanine. CDR3 DNA is the only sequence kept; it has 45 bases, read in frame from the first base.

This clonotype occurred a few times. The target of this receptor is not known. The input lacks base qualities; no much larger clone sits a single base away. The TCR beta CDR3 regions were amplified from RNA transcripts. The first round of RT-PCR for the TCR CDR3 was performed with the HTBI primer set and the Qiagen OneStep RT-PCR kit. Libraries were constructed in a second round of multiplex PCR, after which size selection and purification were performed. The libraries were sequenced on an Illumina HiSeq2000 using paired-end 100 bp reads. The paper's data handling went like this. SOAPnuke was used to process the raw data, throwing out any read that contained adapters or uncalled bases, had a mean Phred below 15, or lacked an exact constant-primer or identifier match. COPE v1.2.5 was used to merge high-quality paired reads, and clonotypes were defined as unique nucleotide sequences. MiTCR v1.1 was used to align clonotypes to the IMGT TRBV, TRBD and TRBJ reference segments. The analysis was restricted to V-J combinations with a frequency above 0.0001, which together covered 99% to 99.2% of the repertoires. A TCS score was defined as the ratio between F50 (clonal expansion) and ExV (chaos), using BLOSUM62-based TCRdist between CDR3 peptides within each V-J. Welch's t-statistics and random forest reduced just over 500 V-J features to 10 to 15, which were used in a naive Bayes classifier (R e1071). Using fastp trimming at Q25 and MiXCR clonotype assembly, TCRdb reanalyzed the public sequencing data and kept in-frame beta chains. Records with the same CDR3 protein are collapsed into one entry carrying the most frequent genes and DNA. The V and J calls and clone size are TCRdb's, not the authors'. Across this sample there are roughly 250,000 distinct CDR3 sequences, with about 15% seen only once. The top ten constitute 28% of the sample.

The TCR originated in a woman aged 18 to 35 with Graves' ophthalmopathy. Here the chain combines TRBV19 and TRBJ1-3; a weak D assignment points to TRBD1 (5 bases agree). Source material: blood. The nucleotides read TGTGCCAGTAGTATATTGGGGACGGTCGGAAACACCATATATTTT. This is translated as CASSILGTVGNTIYF. Beyond the CDR3, the reference TRBV19 and TRBJ1-3 genes provide the residues; the full variable domain reads: DGGITQSPKYLFRKEGQNVTLSCEQNLNHDAMYWYRQDPGQGLRLIYYSQIVNDFQKGDIAEGYSVSREKKESFPLTVTSAQKNPTAFYLCASSILGTVGNTIYFGEGSWLTVV.